The subject of this entry is one T cell receptor (beta chain). The entry originates in a study of sequential checkpoint blockade in melanoma. The data were produced by immunoSEQ multiplex PCR, yet TCRdb's version contains in-frame clones alone and is incomplete. Counted here are 10,000 to 15,000 clones, about 65% occurring once; the ten biggest clones make up 22%. Treatment in this sample: randomized to nivolumab then ipilimumab (arm A) or the reverse (arm B). The CDR3 consists of 14 residues. Trimming cost V 3 bases and J 2 bases, with 10 bases left between them. Germline assignment: CDR1 SGHVS and CDR2 FQNEAQ.

The V gene is TRBV7-8, the J gene TRBJ1-2; no clear D. The source material was CD8+ T cells sorted from blood (inferred from file names), sampled from a patient given nivolumab and ipilimumab in sequence. This receptor was taken from a human donor with melanoma. The CDR3 nucleotides read TGTGCCAGCAGCTTCGCAGTAGCAAACTATGGCTACACCTTC. This sequence encodes CASSFAVANYGYTF.